A single T cell receptor beta chain is shown here with its context. The record originates from a study of blood T cell repertoires in COVID-19. At the level of the study: Acute and convalescent COVID-19 samples came from the United States, Italy and Spain. T cells, B-cell-depleted T cells, or PBMCs supplied cDNA or gDNA.

Original methodology: Amplification of reference gene primers was used by the study to estimate nucleated cell counts. Sequencing used immunoSEQ multiplex PCR; TCRdb keeps in-frame clones, though not all of them. V, J and clone size reflect that table, while D and trimming were determined from the DNA. Of about 49,000 clones listed, about 89% are singletons. Germline V gene data show CDR1 as SQVTM and CDR2 as ANQGSEA. V shed 5 bases and J 2 bases; nucleotides not matched to a gene: 2. The CDR3 extends over 13 amino acids. A Seattle source enrolled patients during active infection and followed them longitudinally.

This chain connects TRBV29-1 to TRBJ1-1, with 10 bases fitting TRBD1. The sequenced sample was peripheral blood. This sequence originates from an elderly woman with COVID-19, enrolled during active disease. CDR3 bases: TGCAGCGTTTGGGACAGGGGTAACACTGAAGCTTTCTTT. It encodes CSVWDRGNTEAFF.